This entry lists 3 T cell receptor beta chains sequenced from one sample in a study of blood T cell repertoires in COVID-19. Sequencing used immunoSEQ multiplex PCR; TCRdb keeps in-frame clones, though not all of them. The sample has about 84,000 clones; approximately 80% are singletons. Sequencing was performed on peripheral blood. Receptors originate from a man aged 65-85 years with acute or convalescent COVID-19.

The V gene is TRBV7-2, the J gene TRBJ1-2, with D tentatively TRBD1 (5 bases). Germline CDR1 SGHTA, CDR2 FQGNSA. V gave up 3 bases and J gave up 8 bases, with 25 bases separating them. CDR3 length: 17 residues. The CDR3 loop is CASSFLSWTSAGWGYTF. The CDR3 nucleotides are TGTGCCAGCAGCTTTTTGAGTTGGACGTCGGCAGGGTGGGGCTACACCTTC.

The J gene is TRBJ2-1, the V gene TRBV3-1 (or the pseudogene TRBV3-2); D is unresolved. Germline CDR1 and CDR2: LGHDT and YNNKEL (reference sequence). CDR3 size: 15 residues. Between the trimmed V and J ends, which lost 2 bases and 4 bases, there was a span of 12 bases. The CDR3 protein is CASSQYQDFYNEQFF. The CDR3 DNA sequence: TGTGCCAGCAGCCAATACCAGGATTTTTACAATGAGCAGTTCTTC.

About this clone: At one boundary the junction diverges from the germline segment, which might be a read error. The genes are TRBV7-7 and TRBJ2-2; TRBD2 is a possible D gene (6 bases). CDR1 and CDR2 (germline): SSHAT, FNYEAQ (reference sequence). The CDR3 totals 15 residues. The CDR3 sequence: CASSSVSGNTGELFF. The CDR3 DNA is TGTGCTAGCAGCTCAGTTAGCGGGAACACCGGGGAGCTGTTTTTT.